What follows describes a single TCR beta chain. The source of the sample is a study of CD8 T cells in Susac syndrome. Healthy donors constituted the controls, which were matched for age and sex. Germline V gene sequence: CDR1 SEHNR, CDR2 FQNEAQ (reference sequence). The CDR3 is made up of 15 amino acids. V dropped 1 base and J dropped 4; count of bases not matched to a gene: 2. Roughly 0.45 to 1 ug RNA was reverse transcribed with random hexamers. TCRdb re-called the immunoSEQ multiplex PCR reads through MiXCR, storing one row per CDR3 protein. The sample yields about 150,000 distinct CDR3 sequences, approximately 93% seen once.

The J gene is TRBJ2-1, the V gene TRBV7-9, with 9 bases identical to TRBD2. The sequenced material came from CD4+ T cells from PBMCs. The clonotype comes from a human donor in good health. This chain's CDR3 is CASSLGLAAYNEQFF. The CDR3 DNA reads TGTGCCAGCAGCTTAGGACTAGCGGCTTACAATGAGCAGTTCTTC.